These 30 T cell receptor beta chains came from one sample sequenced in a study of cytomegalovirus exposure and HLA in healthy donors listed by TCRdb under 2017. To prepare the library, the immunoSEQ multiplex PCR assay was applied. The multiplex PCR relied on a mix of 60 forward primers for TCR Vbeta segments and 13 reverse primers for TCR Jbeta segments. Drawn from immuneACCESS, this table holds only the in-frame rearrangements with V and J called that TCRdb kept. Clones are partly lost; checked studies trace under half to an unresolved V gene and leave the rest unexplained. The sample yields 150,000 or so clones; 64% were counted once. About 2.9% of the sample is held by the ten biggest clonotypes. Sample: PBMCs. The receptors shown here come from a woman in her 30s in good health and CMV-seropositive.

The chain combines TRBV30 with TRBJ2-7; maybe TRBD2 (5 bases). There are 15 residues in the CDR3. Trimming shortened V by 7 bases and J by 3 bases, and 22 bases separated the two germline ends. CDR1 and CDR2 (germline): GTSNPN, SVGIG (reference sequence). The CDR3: CASAPDLWPVYEQYF. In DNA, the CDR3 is TGTGCCTCAGCACCGGACTTATGGCCGGTCTACGAGCAGTACTTC.

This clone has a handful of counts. CDR3 sequence reads: CASSLALTGYTYNEQFF. The DNA for the CDR3 is TGTGCCAGCAGCTTAGCGTTGACAGGATATACATACAATGAGCAGTTCTTC. This sequence joins TRBV7-6 and TRBJ2-1; a weak D match, TRBD1 (6 bases). Germline V gene data show CDR1 as SGHVS and CDR2 as FNYEAQ. CDR3 length: 17 amino acids. The V and J ends lost 0 bases and 4 bases respectively, with 16 bases between them.

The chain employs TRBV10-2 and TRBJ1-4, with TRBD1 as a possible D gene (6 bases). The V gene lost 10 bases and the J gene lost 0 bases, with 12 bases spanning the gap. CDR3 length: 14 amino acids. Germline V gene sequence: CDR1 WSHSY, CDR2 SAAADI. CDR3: CATWDTPTNEKLFF. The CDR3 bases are TGCGCCACTTGGGACACTCCAACTAATGAAAAACTGTTTTTT.

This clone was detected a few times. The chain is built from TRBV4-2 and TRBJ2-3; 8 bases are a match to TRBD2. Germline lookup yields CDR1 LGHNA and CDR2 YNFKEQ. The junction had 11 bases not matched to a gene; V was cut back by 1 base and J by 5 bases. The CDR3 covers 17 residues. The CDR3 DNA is TGTGCCAGCAGCCAAGTATCAGCGGGAGCTGTGGAAGATACGCAGTATTTT. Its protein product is CASSQVSAGAVEDTQYF.

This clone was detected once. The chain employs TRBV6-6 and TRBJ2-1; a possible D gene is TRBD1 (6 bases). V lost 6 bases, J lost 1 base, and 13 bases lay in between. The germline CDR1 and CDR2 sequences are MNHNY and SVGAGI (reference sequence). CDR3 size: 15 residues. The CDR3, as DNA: TGTGCCAGCAGCAGTGGGACACCGTCCTACAATGAGCAGTTCTTC. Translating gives CASSSGTPSYNEQFF.

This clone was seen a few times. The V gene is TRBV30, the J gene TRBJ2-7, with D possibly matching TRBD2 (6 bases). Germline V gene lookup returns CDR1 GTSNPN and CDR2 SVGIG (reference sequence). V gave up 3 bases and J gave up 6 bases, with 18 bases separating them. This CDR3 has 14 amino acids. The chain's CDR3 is CAWSWGLWAGEQYF. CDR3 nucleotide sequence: TGTGCCTGGAGCTGGGGACTGTGGGCCGGCGAGCAGTACTTC. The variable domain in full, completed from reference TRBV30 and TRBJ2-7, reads SQTIHQWPATLVQPVGSPLSLECTVEGTSNPNLYWYRQAAGRGLQLLFYSVGIGQISSEVPQNLSASRPQDRQFILSSKKLLLSDSGFYLCAWSWGLWAGEQYFGPGTRLTVT.

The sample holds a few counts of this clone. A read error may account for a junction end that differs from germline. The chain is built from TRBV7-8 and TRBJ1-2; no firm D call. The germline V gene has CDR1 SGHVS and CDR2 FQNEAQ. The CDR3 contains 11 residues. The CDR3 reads CASSYQNIAVF. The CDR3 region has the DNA TGTGCCAGCAGCTACCAAAACATCGCGGTCTTC.

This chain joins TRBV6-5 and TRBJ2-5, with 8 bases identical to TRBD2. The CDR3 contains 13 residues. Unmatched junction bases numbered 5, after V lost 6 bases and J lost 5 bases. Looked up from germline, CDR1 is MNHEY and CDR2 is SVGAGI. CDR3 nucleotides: TGTGCCAGCAGCCCCGGGGGGGGCGAGACCCAGTACTTC. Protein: CASSPGGGETQYF.

CDR3 loop: CASSPGISNYGYTF. The CDR3 bases are TGCGCCAGCAGCCCGGGTATCTCTAACTATGGCTACACCTTC. The J gene is TRBJ1-2, the V gene TRBV5-1; D not resolved. CDR3 length: 14 amino acids. Trimming took 4 bases from V and 0 from J, leaving 10 bases between them. Germline-derived CDR1 and CDR2 are SGHRS and YFSETQ. The full variable domain, in which reference TRBV5-1 and TRBJ1-2 provide the parts outside the CDR3, is KAGVTQTPRYLIKTRGQQVTLSCSPISGHRSVSWYQQTPGQGLQFLFEYFSETQRNKGNFPGRFSGRQFSNSRSEMNVSTLELGDSALYLCASSPGISNYGYTFGSGTRLTVV.

CDR3 amino acids: CASRLDKFLYEQYF. For the CDR3, the DNA is TGTGCCAGCAGGCTCGACAAGTTCCTCTACGAGCAGTACTTC. The V and J genes are TRBV6-1 and TRBJ2-7; D gene uncertain. Germline V gene lookup returns CDR1 MNHNS and CDR2 SASEGT. The CDR3 sequence is 14 residues long. V was clipped by 6 bases and J by 3 bases, with 15 bases between them.

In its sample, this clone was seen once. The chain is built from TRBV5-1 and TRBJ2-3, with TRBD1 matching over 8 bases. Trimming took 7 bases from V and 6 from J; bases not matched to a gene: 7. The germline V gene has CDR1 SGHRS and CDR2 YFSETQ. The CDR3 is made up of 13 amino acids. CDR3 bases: TGCGCCAGCGGAGGACAGGGAAGGGATACGCAGTATTTT. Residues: CASGGQGRDTQYF.

CDR3 sequence reads: CASSFSSWEEKLFF. CDR3 DNA sequence: TGTGCCAGCAGTTTCTCCTCGTGGGAGGAAAAACTGTTTTTT. The chain links TRBV28 to TRBJ1-4; the D is unclear. CDR1 MDHEN and CDR2 SYDVKM come from the germline V gene. V lost 3 bases to trimming and J lost 8 bases, with 13 bases between them. This CDR3 has 14 amino acids.

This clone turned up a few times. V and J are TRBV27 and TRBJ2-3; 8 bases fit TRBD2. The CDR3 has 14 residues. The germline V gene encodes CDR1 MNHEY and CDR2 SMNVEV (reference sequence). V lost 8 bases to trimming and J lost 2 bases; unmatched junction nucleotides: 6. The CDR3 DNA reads TGTGCCAGCCGCGGGGGGCTCTTCACAGATACGCAGTATTTT. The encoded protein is CASRGGLFTDTQYF.

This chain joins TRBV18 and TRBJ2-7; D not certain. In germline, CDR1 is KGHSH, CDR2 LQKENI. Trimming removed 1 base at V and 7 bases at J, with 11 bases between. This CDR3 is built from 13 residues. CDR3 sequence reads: CASSPLSSLEQYF. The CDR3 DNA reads TGTGCCAGCTCACCACTTAGCTCTTTAGAGCAGTACTTC.

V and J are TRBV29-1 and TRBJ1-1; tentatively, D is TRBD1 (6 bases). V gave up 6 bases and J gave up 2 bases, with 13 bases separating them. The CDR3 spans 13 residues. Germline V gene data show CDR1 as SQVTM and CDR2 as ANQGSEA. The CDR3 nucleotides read TGCAGCGTAGACTCCGGGACAAACACTGAAGCTTTCTTT. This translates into CSVDSGTNTEAFF. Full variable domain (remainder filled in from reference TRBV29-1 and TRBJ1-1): SAVISQKPSRDICQRGTSLTIQCQVDSQVTMMFWYRQQPGQSLTLIATANQGSEATYESGFVIDKFPISRPNLTFSTLTVSNMSPEDSSIYLCSVDSGTNTEAFFGQGTRLTVV.

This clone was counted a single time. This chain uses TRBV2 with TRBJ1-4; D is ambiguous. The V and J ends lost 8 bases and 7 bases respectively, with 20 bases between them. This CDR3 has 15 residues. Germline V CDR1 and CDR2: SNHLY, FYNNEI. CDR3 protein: CASEKIAIGSEKLFF. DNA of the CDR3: TGTGCCAGCGAAAAGATCGCAATAGGGAGTGAAAAACTGTTTTTT.

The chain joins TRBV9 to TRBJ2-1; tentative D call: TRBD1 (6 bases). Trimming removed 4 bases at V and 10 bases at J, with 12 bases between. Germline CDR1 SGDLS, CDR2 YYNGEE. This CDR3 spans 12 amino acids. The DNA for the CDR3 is TGTGCCAGCAGCTGGGACACTGGAGAGCAGTTCTTC. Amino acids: CASSWDTGEQFF.

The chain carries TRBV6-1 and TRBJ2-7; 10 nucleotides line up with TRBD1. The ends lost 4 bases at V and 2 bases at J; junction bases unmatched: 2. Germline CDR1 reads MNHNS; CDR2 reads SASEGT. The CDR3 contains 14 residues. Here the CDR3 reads CASSATGGTYEQYF. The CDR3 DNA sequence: TGTGCCAGCAGTGCGACAGGGGGCACCTACGAGCAGTACTTC.

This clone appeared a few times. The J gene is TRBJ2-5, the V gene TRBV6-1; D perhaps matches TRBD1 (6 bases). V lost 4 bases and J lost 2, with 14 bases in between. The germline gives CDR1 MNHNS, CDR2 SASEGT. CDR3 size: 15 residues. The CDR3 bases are TGTGCCAGCAGTGTCTTACAAGGGGGTCAAGAGACCCAGTACTTC. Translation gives CASSVLQGGQETQYF.

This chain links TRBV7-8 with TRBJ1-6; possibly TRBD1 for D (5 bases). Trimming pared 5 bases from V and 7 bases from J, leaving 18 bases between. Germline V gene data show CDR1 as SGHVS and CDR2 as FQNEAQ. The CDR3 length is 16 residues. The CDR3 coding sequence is TGTGCCAGCAGCCGCAGCGGGGCACGGATCAATTCACCCCTCCACTTT. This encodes CASSRSGARINSPLHF.

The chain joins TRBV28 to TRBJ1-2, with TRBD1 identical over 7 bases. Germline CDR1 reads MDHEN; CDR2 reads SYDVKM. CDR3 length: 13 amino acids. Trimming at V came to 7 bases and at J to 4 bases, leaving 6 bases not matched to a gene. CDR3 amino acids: CASNPGQPYGYTF. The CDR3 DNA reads TGTGCCAGCAACCCGGGACAGCCCTATGGCTACACCTTC.

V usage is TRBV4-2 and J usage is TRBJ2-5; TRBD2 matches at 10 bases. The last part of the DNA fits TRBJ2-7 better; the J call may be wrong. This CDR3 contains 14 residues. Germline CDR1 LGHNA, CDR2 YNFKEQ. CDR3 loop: CASSHGLAAYEQYF. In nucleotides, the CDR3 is TGTGCCAGCAGCCACGGACTAGCGGCCTACGAGCAGTACTTC.

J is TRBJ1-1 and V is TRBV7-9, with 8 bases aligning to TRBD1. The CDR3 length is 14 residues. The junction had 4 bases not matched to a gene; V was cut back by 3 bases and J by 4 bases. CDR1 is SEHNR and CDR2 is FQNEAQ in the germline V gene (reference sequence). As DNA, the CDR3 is TGTGCCAGCAGCTTGGACAGGGCGGGCACTGAAGCTTTCTTT. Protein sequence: CASSLDRAGTEAFF.

The CDR3 nucleotides read TGTGCCAGCAGAGCTCTAGGCGGGACAGGAAACACTGAAGCTTTCTTT. This sequence encodes CASRALGGTGNTEAFF. The chain uses TRBV11-2 and TRBJ1-1, with 8 positions matching TRBD1. Germline values: CDR1 SGHAT, CDR2 FQNNGV. The CDR3 consists of 16 residues. V gave up 6 bases and J gave up 2 bases; unmatched junction bases: 11.

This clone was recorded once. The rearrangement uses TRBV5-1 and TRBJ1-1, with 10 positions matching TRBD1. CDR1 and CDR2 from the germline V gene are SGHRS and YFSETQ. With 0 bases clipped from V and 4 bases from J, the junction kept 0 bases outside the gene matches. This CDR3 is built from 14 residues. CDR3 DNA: TGCGCCAGCAGCTTGGGGACAGGGGGCACTGAAGCTTTCTTT. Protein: CASSLGTGGTEAFF.

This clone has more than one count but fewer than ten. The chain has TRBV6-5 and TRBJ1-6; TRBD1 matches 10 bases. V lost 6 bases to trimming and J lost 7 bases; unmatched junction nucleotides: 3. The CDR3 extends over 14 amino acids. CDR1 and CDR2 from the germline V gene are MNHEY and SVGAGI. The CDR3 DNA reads TGTGCCAGCAGACGGGGACAGGGGAATTCACCCCTCCACTTT. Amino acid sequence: CASRRGQGNSPLHF.

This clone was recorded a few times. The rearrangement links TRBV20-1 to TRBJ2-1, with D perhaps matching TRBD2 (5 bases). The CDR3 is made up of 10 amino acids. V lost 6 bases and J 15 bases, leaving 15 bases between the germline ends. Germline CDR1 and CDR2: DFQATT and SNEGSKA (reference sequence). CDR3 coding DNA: TGCAGTGCCCGGCGGGCTCAGCGGTTCTTC. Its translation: CSARRAQRFF.

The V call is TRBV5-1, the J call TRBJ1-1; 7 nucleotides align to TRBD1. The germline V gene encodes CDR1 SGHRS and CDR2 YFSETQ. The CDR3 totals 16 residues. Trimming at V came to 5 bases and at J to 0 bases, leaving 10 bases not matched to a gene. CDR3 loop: CASSPLGGGVNTEAFF. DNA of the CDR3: TGCGCCAGCAGTCCACTAGGGGGCGGCGTGAACACTGAAGCTTTCTTT.

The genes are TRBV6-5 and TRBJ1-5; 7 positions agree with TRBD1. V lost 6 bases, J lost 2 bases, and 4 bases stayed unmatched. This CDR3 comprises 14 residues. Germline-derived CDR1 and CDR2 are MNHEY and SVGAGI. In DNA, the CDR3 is TGTGCCAGCAGCCGGGACAGCCGCAATCAGCCCCAGCATTTT. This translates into CASSRDSRNQPQHF.

The chain's CDR3 is CASSQERSTWDQPQHF. Written as DNA, the CDR3 is TGTGCCAGCAGCCAAGAACGGAGTACCTGGGATCAGCCCCAGCATTTT. The chain employs TRBV4-2 and TRBJ1-5; no clear D gene. Germline V gene lookup returns CDR1 LGHNA and CDR2 YNFKEQ. The length of the CDR3 is 16 residues. V dropped 0 bases and J dropped 5 bases, with 14 bases sitting between them.